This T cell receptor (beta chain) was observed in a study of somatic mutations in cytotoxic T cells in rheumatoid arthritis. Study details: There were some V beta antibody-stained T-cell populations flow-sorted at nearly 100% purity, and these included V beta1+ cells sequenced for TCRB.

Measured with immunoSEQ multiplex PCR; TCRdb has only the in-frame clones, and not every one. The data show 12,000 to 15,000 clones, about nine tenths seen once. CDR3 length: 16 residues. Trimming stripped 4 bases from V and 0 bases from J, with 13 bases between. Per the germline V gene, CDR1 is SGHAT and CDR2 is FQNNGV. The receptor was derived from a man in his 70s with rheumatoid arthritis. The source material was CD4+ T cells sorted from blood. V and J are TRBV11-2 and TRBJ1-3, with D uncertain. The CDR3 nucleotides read TGTGCCAGCAGCTCCGGACTATCCAACTCTGGAAACACCATATATTTT. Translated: CASSSGLSNSGNTIYF.